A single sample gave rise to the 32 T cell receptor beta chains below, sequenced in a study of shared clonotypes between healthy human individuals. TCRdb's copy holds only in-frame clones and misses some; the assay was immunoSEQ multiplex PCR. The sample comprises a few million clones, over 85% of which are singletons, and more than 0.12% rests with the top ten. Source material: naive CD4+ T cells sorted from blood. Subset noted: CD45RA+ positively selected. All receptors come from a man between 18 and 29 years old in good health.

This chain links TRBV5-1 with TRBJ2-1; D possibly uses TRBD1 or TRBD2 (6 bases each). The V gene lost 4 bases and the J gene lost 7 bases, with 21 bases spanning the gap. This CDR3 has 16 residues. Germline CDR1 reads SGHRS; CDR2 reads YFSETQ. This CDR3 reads CASSQATTGGGNEQFF. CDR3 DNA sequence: TGCGCCAGCAGCCAGGCTACTACCGGAGGGGGGAATGAGCAGTTCTTC. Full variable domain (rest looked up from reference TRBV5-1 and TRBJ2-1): KAGVTQTPRYLIKTRGQQVTLSCSPISGHRSVSWYQQTPGQGLQFLFEYFSETQRNKGNFPGRFSGRQFSNSRSEMNVSTLELGDSALYLCASSQATTGGGNEQFFGPGTRLTVL.

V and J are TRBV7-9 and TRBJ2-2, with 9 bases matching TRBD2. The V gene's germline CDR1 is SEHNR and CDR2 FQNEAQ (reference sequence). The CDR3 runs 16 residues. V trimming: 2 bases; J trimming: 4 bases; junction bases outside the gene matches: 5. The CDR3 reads CASSLQVAGVTGELFF. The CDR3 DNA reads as TGTGCCAGCAGCTTACAAGTAGCGGGAGTCACCGGGGAGCTGTTTTTT.

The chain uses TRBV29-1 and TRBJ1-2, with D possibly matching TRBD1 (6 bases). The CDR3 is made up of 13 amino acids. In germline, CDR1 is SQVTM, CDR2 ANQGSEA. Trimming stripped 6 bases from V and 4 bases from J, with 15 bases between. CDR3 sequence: CSVDPTGSYGYTF. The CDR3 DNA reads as TGCAGCGTCGACCCGACAGGAAGCTATGGCTACACCTTC. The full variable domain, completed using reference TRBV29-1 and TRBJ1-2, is SAVISQKPSRDICQRGTSLTIQCQVDSQVTMMFWYRQQPGQSLTLIATANQGSEATYESGFVIDKFPISRPNLTFSTLTVSNMSPEDSSIYLCSVDPTGSYGYTFGSGTRLTVV.

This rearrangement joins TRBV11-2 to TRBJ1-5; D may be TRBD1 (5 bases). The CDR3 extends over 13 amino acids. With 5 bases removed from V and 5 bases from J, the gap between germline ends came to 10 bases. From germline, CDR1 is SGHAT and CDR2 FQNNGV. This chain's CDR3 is CASSPGVDQPQHF. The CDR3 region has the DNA TGTGCCAGCAGCCCGGGGGTGGATCAGCCCCAGCATTTT.

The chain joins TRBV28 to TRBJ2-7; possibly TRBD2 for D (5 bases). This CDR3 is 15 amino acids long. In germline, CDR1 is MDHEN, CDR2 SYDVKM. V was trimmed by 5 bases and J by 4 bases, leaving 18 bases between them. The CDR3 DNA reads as TGTGCCAGCAGTCTCCTCTGGACGGAGGCTTACGAGCAGTACTTC. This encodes CASSLLWTEAYEQYF.

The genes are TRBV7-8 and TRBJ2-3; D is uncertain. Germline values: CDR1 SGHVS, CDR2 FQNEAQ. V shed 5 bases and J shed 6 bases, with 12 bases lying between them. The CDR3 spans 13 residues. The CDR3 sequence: CASSLDRADTQYF. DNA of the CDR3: TGTGCCAGCAGCCTAGACCGTGCTGATACGCAGTATTTT.

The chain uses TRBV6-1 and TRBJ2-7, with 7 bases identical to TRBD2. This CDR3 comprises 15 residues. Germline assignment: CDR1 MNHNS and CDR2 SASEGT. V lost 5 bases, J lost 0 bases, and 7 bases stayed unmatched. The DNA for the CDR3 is TGTGCCAGCAGTACCCAAGCGGGGCCCTCCTACGAGCAGTACTTC. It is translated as CASSTQAGPSYEQYF.

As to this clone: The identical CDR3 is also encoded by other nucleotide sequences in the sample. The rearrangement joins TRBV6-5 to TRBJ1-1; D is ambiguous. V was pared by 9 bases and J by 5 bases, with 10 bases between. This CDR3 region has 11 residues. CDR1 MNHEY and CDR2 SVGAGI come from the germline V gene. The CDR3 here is CASGRGTEAFF. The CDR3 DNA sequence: TGTGCCAGTGGGCGGGGTACTGAAGCTTTCTTT.

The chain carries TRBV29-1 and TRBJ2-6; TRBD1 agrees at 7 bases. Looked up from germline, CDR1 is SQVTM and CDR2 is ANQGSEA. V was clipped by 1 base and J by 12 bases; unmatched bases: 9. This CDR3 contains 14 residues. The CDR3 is CSVEGGTASGVLTF. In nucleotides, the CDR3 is TGCAGCGTTGAAGGGGGGACAGCGTCGGGCGTCCTGACTTTC.

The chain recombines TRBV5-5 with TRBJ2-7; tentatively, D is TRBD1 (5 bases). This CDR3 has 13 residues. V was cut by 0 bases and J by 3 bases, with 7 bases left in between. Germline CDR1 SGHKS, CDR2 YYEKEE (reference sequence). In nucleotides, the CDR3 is TGTGCCAGCAGCTTGGAGGGGTACTACGAGCAGTACTTC. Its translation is CASSLEGYYEQYF.

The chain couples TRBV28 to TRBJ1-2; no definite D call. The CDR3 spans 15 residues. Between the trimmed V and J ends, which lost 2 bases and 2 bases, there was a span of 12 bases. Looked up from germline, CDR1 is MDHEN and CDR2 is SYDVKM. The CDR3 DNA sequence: TGTGCCAGCAGTTTACCCGCATCGGGCAACTATGGCTACACCTTC. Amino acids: CASSLPASGNYGYTF.

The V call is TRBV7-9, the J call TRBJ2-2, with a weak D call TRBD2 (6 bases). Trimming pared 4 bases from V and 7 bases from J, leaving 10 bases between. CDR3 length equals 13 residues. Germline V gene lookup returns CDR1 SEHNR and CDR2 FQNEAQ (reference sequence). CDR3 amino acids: CASSSQGGGELFF. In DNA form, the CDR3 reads TGTGCCAGCAGCTCTCAGGGAGGCGGGGAGCTGTTTTTT.

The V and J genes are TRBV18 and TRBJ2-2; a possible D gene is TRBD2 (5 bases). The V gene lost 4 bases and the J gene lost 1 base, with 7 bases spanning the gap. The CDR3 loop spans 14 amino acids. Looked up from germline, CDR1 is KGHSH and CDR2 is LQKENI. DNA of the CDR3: TGTGCCAGCTCACGAGGGATGAACACCGGGGAGCTGTTTTTT. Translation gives CASSRGMNTGELFF.

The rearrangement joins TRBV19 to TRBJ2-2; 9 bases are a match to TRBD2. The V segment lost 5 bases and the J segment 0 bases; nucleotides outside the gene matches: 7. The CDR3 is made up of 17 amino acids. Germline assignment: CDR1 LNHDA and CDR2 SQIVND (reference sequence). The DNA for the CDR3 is TGTGCCAGTAGTGCCACCGCTAGCGGGACGAACACCGGGGAGCTGTTTTTT. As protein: CASSATASGTNTGELFF.

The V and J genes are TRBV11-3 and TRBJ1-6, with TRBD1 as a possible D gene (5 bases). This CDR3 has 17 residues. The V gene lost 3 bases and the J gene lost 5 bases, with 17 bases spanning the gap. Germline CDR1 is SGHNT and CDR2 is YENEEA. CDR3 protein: CASSLTPRDGHNSPLHF. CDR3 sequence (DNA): TGTGCCAGCAGCTTGACGCCCCGGGACGGTCATAATTCACCCCTCCACTTT. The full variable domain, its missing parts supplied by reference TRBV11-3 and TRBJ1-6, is EAGVVQSPRYKIIEKKQPVAFWCNPISGHNTLYWYLQNLGQGPELLIRYENEEAVDDSQLPKDRFSAERLKGVDSTLKIQPAELGDSAVYLCASSLTPRDGHNSPLHFGNGTRLTVT.

CDR3 sequence reads: CASSPYGHTNTEAFF. The CDR3 DNA follows: TGTGCCAGCTCACCATACGGACATACGAACACTGAAGCTTTCTTT. This chain joins TRBV18 and TRBJ1-1; weak D call: TRBD1 (5 bases). CDR1 is KGHSH and CDR2 is LQKENI in the germline V gene. Trimming took off 2 bases at V and 1 base at J, with 11 bases between the two ends. This CDR3 has 15 amino acids.

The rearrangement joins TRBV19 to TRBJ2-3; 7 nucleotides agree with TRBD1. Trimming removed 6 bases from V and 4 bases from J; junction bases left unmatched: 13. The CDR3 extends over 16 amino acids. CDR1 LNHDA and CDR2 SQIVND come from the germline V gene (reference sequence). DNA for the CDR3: TGTGCCAGTAGCCCCTTGGGTACAGGGGATGCAGATACGCAGTATTTT. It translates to CASSPLGTGDADTQYF.

The CDR3 nucleotides are TGCGCCAGCAGCCAAGCCCCCGGCGGGAGAACAATTTCTTACGAGCAGTACTTC. Translation gives CASSQAPGGRTISYEQYF. The chain joins TRBV4-1 to TRBJ2-7, with TRBD2 matching 7 bases. The CDR3 sequence is 18 residues long. J gave up 4 bases and V 1 base, and 16 bases lay outside the gene matches. CDR1 is MGHRA and CDR2 is YSYEKL in the germline V gene.

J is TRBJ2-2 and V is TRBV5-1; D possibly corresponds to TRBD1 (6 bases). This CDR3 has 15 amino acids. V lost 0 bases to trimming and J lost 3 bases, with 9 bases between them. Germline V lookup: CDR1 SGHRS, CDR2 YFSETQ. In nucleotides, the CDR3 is TGCGCCAGCAGCTTGGCCAGGGGAGACACCGGGGAGCTGTTTTTT. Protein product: CASSLARGDTGELFF.

CDR3 loop: CASSLGTGVGEQYF. In nucleotides, the CDR3 is TGTGCCAGCAGCTTAGGGACAGGGGTCGGGGAGCAGTACTTC. The V gene is TRBV7-9, the J gene TRBJ2-7; TRBD1 agrees at 9 bases. The CDR3 sequence is 14 residues long. With 1 base clipped from V and 7 bases from J, the junction kept 5 bases outside the gene matches. The germline CDR1 and CDR2 sequences are SEHNR and FQNEAQ (reference sequence). Full variable domain (outside the CDR3, taken from reference TRBV7-9 and TRBJ2-7): DTGVSQNPRHKITKRGQNVTFRCDPISEHNRLYWYRQTLGQGPEFLTYFQNEAQLEKSRLLSDRFSAERPKGSFSTLEIQRTEQGDSAMYLCASSLGTGVGEQYFGPGTRLTVT.

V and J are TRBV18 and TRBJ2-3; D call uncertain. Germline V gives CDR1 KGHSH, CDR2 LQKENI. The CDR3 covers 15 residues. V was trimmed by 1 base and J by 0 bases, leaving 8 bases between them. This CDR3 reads CASSPLMGSTDTQYF. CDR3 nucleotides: TGTGCCAGCTCACCACTGATGGGGAGCACAGATACGCAGTATTTT.

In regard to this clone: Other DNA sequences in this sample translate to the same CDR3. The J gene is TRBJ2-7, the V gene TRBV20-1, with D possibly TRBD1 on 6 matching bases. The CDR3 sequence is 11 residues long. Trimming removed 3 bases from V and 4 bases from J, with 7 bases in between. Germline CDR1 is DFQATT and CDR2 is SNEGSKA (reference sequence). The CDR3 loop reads CSASQGYEQYF. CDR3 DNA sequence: TGCAGTGCTAGCCAGGGGTACGAGCAGTACTTC.

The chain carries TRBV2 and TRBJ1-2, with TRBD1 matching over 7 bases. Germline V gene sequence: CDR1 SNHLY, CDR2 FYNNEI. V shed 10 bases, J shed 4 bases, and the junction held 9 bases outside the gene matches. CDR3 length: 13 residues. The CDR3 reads CATQQGSGYGYTF. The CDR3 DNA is TGTGCCACCCAACAGGGGTCGGGCTATGGCTACACCTTC.

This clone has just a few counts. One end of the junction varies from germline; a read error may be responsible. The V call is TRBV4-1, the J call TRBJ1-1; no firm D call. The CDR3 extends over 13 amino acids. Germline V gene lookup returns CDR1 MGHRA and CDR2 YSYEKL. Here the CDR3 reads CASSLLQNAEAFF. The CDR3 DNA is TGCGCCAGCAGCCTCCTTCAGAACGCTGAAGCTTTCTTT.

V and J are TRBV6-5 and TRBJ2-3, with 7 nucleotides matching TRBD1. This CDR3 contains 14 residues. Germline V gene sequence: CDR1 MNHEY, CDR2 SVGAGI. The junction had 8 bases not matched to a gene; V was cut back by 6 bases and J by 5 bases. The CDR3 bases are TGTGCCAGCAGGCGACAGGGCAAATTAGATACGCAGTATTTT. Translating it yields CASRRQGKLDTQYF.

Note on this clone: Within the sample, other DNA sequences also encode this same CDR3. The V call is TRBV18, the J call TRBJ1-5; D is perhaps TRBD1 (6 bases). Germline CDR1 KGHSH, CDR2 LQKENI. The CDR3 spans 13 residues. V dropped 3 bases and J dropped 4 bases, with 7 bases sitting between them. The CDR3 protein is CASSPRGNQPQHF. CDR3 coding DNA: TGTGCCAGCTCACCGAGGGGGAATCAGCCCCAGCATTTT.

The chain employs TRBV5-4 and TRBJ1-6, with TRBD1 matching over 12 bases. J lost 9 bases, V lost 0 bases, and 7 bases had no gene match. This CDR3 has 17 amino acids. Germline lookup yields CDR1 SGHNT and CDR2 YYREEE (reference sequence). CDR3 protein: CASSLGGTGGGGSPLHF. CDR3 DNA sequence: TGTGCCAGCAGCTTGGGGGGGACAGGGGGCGGAGGTTCACCCCTCCACTTT.

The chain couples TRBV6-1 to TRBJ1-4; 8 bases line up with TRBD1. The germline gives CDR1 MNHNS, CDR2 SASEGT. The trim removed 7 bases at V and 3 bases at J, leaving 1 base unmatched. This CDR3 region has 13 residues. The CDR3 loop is CASKQGANEKLFF. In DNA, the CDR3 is TGTGCCAGCAAACAGGGGGCTAATGAAAAACTGTTTTTT.

In DNA, the CDR3 is TGTGCCAGCAGTGAAGGGACTAGAGGCTACGAGCAGTACTTC. Residues: CASSEGTRGYEQYF. The rearrangement joins TRBV2 to TRBJ2-7; TRBD2 matches 7 bases. In germline, CDR1 is SNHLY, CDR2 FYNNEI. The CDR3 is 14 amino acids. V gave up 1 base and J gave up 3 bases; unmatched junction bases: 3.

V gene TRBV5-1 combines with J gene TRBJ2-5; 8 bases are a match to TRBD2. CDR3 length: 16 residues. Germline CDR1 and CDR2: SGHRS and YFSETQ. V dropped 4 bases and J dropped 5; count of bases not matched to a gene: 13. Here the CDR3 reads CASSIAPSGLGETQYF. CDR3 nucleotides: TGCGCCAGCAGCATCGCCCCTAGCGGGCTGGGCGAGACCCAGTACTTC.

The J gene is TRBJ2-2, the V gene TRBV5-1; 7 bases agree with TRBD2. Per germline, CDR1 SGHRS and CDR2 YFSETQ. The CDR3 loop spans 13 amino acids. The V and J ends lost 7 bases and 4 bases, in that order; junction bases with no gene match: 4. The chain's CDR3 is CASSGRTTGELFF. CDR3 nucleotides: TGCGCCAGCTCCGGGAGGACCACCGGGGAGCTGTTTTTT.

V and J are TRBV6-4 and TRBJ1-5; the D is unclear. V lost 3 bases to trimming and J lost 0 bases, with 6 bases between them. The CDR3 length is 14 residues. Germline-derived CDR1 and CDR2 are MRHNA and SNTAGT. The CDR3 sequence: CASSEGGSNQPQHF. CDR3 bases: TGTGCCAGCAGTGAGGGAGGTAGCAATCAGCCCCAGCATTTT.